A single sample is the source of the 26 T cell receptor beta chains below, sequenced in a study of shared clonotypes between healthy human individuals. Sequenced by immunoSEQ multiplex PCR; TCRdb stores in-frame clones only, minus some. The sample lists more than 2 million clones; about 95% were seen once. Sequenced: naive CD4+ T cells sorted from blood. The sample's subset: CD45RA+ positively selected. All receptors come from a man younger than 35 in good health.

The chain has TRBV6-6 and TRBJ1-1, with D unresolved. V was cut by 4 bases and J by 1 base, with 7 bases left in between. The germline V gene has CDR1 MNHNY and CDR2 SVGAGI (reference sequence). This CDR3 is built from 13 residues. This CDR3 is CASSLYSNTEAFF. CDR3 nucleotides: TGTGCCAGCAGTTTGTACTCGAACACTGAAGCTTTCTTT.

A few counts support this clone. This rearrangement joins TRBV4-1 to TRBJ1-5; TRBD1 matches at 7 bases. The CDR3 consists of 15 residues. The germline V gene has CDR1 MGHRA and CDR2 YSYEKL. Losses at the gene ends were 5 bases for V and 7 bases for J; bases not matched to a gene: 11. CDR3 DNA sequence: TGCGCCAGCAGCTCCGGCGGAGGGGGCGGACAGCCCCAGCATTTT. Translated: CASSSGGGGGQPQHF.

The rearrangement joins TRBV6-5 to TRBJ2-4, with 7 bases identical to TRBD1. The CDR3 is 16 residues long. With V trimmed by 2 bases and J by 0 bases, 4 bases remained unmatched. Germline V CDR1 and CDR2: MNHEY, SVGAGI. CDR3: CASSYDRERAKNIQYF. CDR3 DNA sequence: TGTGCCAGCAGTTACGACAGGGAGAGAGCCAAAAACATTCAGTACTTC.

The chain recombines TRBV5-1 with TRBJ2-7, with 9 bases lining up with TRBD2. V trimming: 4 bases; J trimming: 4 bases; junction bases outside the gene matches: 12. CDR3 size: 16 residues. Germline CDR1 SGHRS, CDR2 YFSETQ. The CDR3 region has the DNA TGCGCCAGCAGCCCAACCGTCTTGCGGGAGGGTTACGAGCAGTACTTC. Translating it yields CASSPTVLREGYEQYF.

Turning to this clone: This sample also contains other DNA sequences that code for the same CDR3. CDR3 sequence: CASSLRVTGELFF. CDR3 coding DNA: TGTGCCAGCAGTTTAAGGGTCACCGGGGAGCTGTTTTTT. The chain has TRBV27 and TRBJ2-2; D remains unclear. The CDR3 is made up of 13 amino acids. Trimming took 2 bases from V and 4 from J, leaving 5 bases between them. Germline V gene data show CDR1 as MNHEY and CDR2 as SMNVEV (reference sequence).

As regards this clone: The same CDR3 also results from other DNA sequences found in this sample. This chain links TRBV11-2 with TRBJ2-7, with no clear D. Germline V gives CDR1 SGHAT, CDR2 FQNNGV. CDR3 length: 12 amino acids. Trimming pared 5 bases from V and 4 bases from J, leaving 9 bases between. CDR3 amino acids: CASSPDSYEQYF. As DNA, the CDR3 is TGTGCCAGCAGCCCAGACTCTTACGAGCAGTACTTC.

This chain uses TRBV10-1 with TRBJ1-6, with 10 bases matching TRBD1. The V and J ends lost 5 bases and 10 bases, in that order; junction bases with no gene match: 2. From germline, CDR1 is WNHNN and CDR2 SYGVQD (reference sequence). The CDR3 has 13 residues. CDR3 sequence: CASSRDRGSPLHF. DNA for the CDR3: TGCGCCAGCAGTCGGGACAGGGGATCACCCCTCCACTTT.

The chain joins TRBV5-1 to TRBJ2-1; D is ambiguous. The CDR3 consists of 15 residues. Trimming removed 1 base at V and 4 bases at J, with 12 bases between. Per germline, CDR1 SGHRS and CDR2 YFSETQ. The CDR3 DNA reads as TGCGCCAGCAGCTTGCCCAATAGTCAGTACAATGAGCAGTTCTTC. Translating gives CASSLPNSQYNEQFF.

Points on this clone: Other nucleotide sequences in the sample specify the same CDR3. V gene TRBV5-1 combines with J gene TRBJ2-5, with 10 nucleotides matching TRBD1. CDR1 is SGHRS, CDR2 YFSETQ, per germline. V shed 3 bases, J shed 3 bases, and the junction held 2 bases outside the gene matches. The CDR3 covers 14 residues. CDR3 sequence (DNA): TGCGCCAGCAGCTCGGGACAGGGGAAAGAGACCCAGTACTTC. This gives the protein CASSSGQGKETQYF.

The rearrangement uses TRBV6-6 and TRBJ1-1; perhaps TRBD1 as D (6 bases). The length of the CDR3 is 16 residues. Germline CDR1 reads MNHNY; CDR2 reads SVGAGI (reference sequence). V lost 5 bases, J lost 1 base, and 17 bases lay in between. CDR3 sequence: CASSRRGQRGNTEAFF. DNA for the CDR3: TGTGCCAGCAGTCGGAGAGGACAGAGAGGGAACACTGAAGCTTTCTTT.

V gene TRBV2 combines with J gene TRBJ1-2; weak D call: TRBD1 (6 bases). The CDR3 is 13 residues long. V was clipped by 4 bases and J by 3 bases, with 9 bases between them. CDR1 is SNHLY and CDR2 is FYNNEI in the germline V gene. The CDR3 loop reads CASSAGEDYGYTF. The CDR3 nucleotides read TGTGCCAGCAGTGCAGGGGAAGACTATGGCTACACCTTC. Together with reference TRBV2 and TRBJ1-2, the CDR3 gives the full variable domain: EPEVTQTPSHQVTQMGQEVILRCVPISNHLYFYWYRQILGQKVEFLVSFYNNEISEKSEIFDDQFSVERPDGSNFTLKIRSTKLEDSAMYFCASSAGEDYGYTFGSGTRLTVV.

As regards this clone: Other DNA sequences from this sample encode an identical CDR3 as well. V gene TRBV18 combines with J gene TRBJ1-1; 8 bases match TRBD1. The germline CDR1 and CDR2 sequences are KGHSH and LQKENI. Trimming took 3 bases from V and 1 from J; bases not matched to a gene: 4. This CDR3 has 15 amino acids. The CDR3 DNA is TGTGCCAGCTCACCGCTTGGACAGGGGAACACTGAAGCTTTCTTT. Protein sequence: CASSPLGQGNTEAFF.

This clone occurred once. The rearrangement uses TRBV4-3 and TRBJ2-1; 10 nucleotides match TRBD2. CDR1 is LGHNA and CDR2 is YSLEER in the germline V gene. V shed 0 bases, J shed 9 bases, and the junction held 2 bases outside the gene matches. The CDR3 covers 14 residues. CDR3 bases: TGCGCCAGCAGCCAAGAGGCTAGCGGGAGTGAGCAGTTCTTC. Protein: CASSQEASGSEQFF.

CDR3 nucleotides: TGTGCCAGCAGCTTAGCTCAGGGCCCTTCACCCCTCCACTTT. Translation gives CASSLAQGPSPLHF. This chain links TRBV7-2 with TRBJ1-6, with a tentative D call TRBD1 (5 bases). In germline, CDR1 is SGHTA, CDR2 FQGNSA. The CDR3 is made up of 14 amino acids. Trimming took off 0 bases at V and 9 bases at J, with 9 bases between the two ends.

The chain is built from TRBV6-5 and TRBJ1-1; D is uncertain. Between the trimmed V and J ends, which lost 6 bases and 1 base, there was a span of 9 bases. Germline loops: CDR1 MNHEY, CDR2 SVGAGI. This CDR3 is built from 13 residues. This CDR3 reads CASSRSTNTEAFF. The DNA of the CDR3 is TGTGCCAGCAGCCGCTCAACGAACACTGAAGCTTTCTTT.

The V call is TRBV29-1, the J call TRBJ2-2, with unresolved D. The CDR3 covers 16 residues. V was pared by 0 bases and J by 1 base, with 12 bases between. Looked up from germline, CDR1 is SQVTM and CDR2 is ANQGSEA. CDR3 in amino acids: CSVEEVGIKNTGELFF. CDR3 coding DNA: TGCAGCGTTGAAGAGGTAGGGATAAAGAACACCGGGGAGCTGTTTTTT.

This clone was picked up a small number of times. The CDR3 DNA is TGTGCCAGCAGCCTCACAGGGGGCGCGGATAAGCCCCAGCATTTT. Protein product: CASSLTGGADKPQHF. The chain has TRBV11-2 and TRBJ1-5; TRBD1 matches at 9 bases. This CDR3 comprises 15 residues. Trimming removed 5 bases from V and 8 bases from J; junction bases left unmatched: 10. Germline values: CDR1 SGHAT, CDR2 FQNNGV. The full variable domain, in which reference TRBV11-2 and TRBJ1-5 provide the parts outside the CDR3, is EAGVAQSPRYKIIEKRQSVAFWCNPISGHATLYWYQQILGQGPKLLIQFQNNGVVDDSQLPKDRFSAERLKGVDSTLKIQPAKLEDSAVYLCASSLTGGADKPQHFGDGTRLSIL.

This chain joins TRBV6-5 and TRBJ2-2, with TRBD2 matching 7 bases. The germline V gene has CDR1 MNHEY and CDR2 SVGAGI. CDR3 length: 14 residues. J lost 0 bases, V lost 10 bases, and 5 bases had no gene match. In DNA, the CDR3 is TGTGCCACTGGGAGGGCCCCGAACACCGGGGAGCTGTTTTTT. This codes for CATGRAPNTGELFF.

CDR3 bases: TGTGCCAGCAGCACACGGACAGTTTTGACTAGTCACAATGAGCAGTTCTTC. Encoded protein: CASSTRTVLTSHNEQFF. J is TRBJ2-1 and V is TRBV11-2; tentatively, D is TRBD1 or TRBD2 (6 bases each). V was trimmed by 5 bases and J by 5 bases, leaving 22 bases between them. The germline CDR1 and CDR2 sequences are SGHAT and FQNNGV. CDR3 length equals 17 residues.

The genes are TRBV10-3 and TRBJ2-3; D uncertain. V was clipped by 6 bases and J by 2 bases, with 9 bases between them. The germline CDR1 and CDR2 sequences are ENHRY and SYGVKD. There are 13 residues in the CDR3. CDR3 in DNA: TGTGCCATCAGGGCCTTTTCCACAGATACGCAGTATTTT. Translation gives CAIRAFSTDTQYF.

V and J are TRBV6-5 and TRBJ1-4, with TRBD1 matching 7 bases. The CDR3 sequence is 13 residues long. From germline, CDR1 is MNHEY and CDR2 SVGAGI. Trimming took 5 bases from V and 5 from J; bases not matched to a gene: 2. The CDR3: CASSGTVNEKLFF. In DNA, the CDR3 is TGTGCCAGCAGTGGGACAGTAAATGAAAAACTGTTTTTT.

This clone showed up just a few times. The chain employs TRBV6-1 and TRBJ1-6; D call uncertain. Per the germline V gene, CDR1 is MNHNS and CDR2 is SASEGT. The CDR3 sequence is 13 residues long. The V gene lost 10 bases and the J gene lost 7 bases, with 14 bases spanning the gap. The CDR3 DNA reads TGTGCCACTTCGGACGTCCGGAATTCACCCCTCCACTTT. This encodes CATSDVRNSPLHF.

Details on this clone: The sample carries other DNA sequences with the same CDR3. J is TRBJ2-7 and V is TRBV7-9, with D possibly TRBD1 on 6 matching bases. Germline CDR1 reads SEHNR; CDR2 reads FQNEAQ (reference sequence). Trimming took off 4 bases at V and 6 bases at J, with 7 bases between the two ends. This CDR3 is 11 amino acids long. Written as DNA, the CDR3 is TGTGCCAGCAGCTCAGGGGTCGAGCAGTACTTC. Protein product: CASSSGVEQYF.

V usage is TRBV18 and J usage is TRBJ1-6, with 7 bases aligning to TRBD1. The V segment lost 2 bases and the J segment 5 bases; nucleotides outside the gene matches: 6. The CDR3 runs to 16 residues. Germline V CDR1 and CDR2: KGHSH, LQKENI. The CDR3 coding sequence is TGTGCCAGCTCACCAAAGATAGGACAGGATAATTCACCCCTCCACTTT. Its translation: CASSPKIGQDNSPLHF.

This chain links TRBV11-2 with TRBJ2-7; TRBD2 matches at 7 bases. This CDR3 has 15 amino acids. Germline values: CDR1 SGHAT, CDR2 FQNNGV. With 3 bases clipped from V and 7 bases from J, the junction kept 12 bases outside the gene matches. The CDR3 sequence: CASSFFLGGPSEQYF. CDR3 in DNA: TGTGCCAGCAGCTTTTTCTTGGGAGGGCCAAGTGAGCAGTACTTC.

Comments on this clone: Other DNA sequences within the sample encode an identical CDR3. The rearrangement uses TRBV7-2 and TRBJ2-7; D is unresolved. This CDR3 contains 13 residues. The V gene lost 1 base and the J gene lost 2 bases, with 6 bases spanning the gap. Germline V gene sequence: CDR1 SGHTA, CDR2 FQGNSA. CDR3: CASSLVVPYEQYF. CDR3 DNA sequence: TGTGCCAGCAGCTTAGTAGTCCCCTACGAGCAGTACTTC.